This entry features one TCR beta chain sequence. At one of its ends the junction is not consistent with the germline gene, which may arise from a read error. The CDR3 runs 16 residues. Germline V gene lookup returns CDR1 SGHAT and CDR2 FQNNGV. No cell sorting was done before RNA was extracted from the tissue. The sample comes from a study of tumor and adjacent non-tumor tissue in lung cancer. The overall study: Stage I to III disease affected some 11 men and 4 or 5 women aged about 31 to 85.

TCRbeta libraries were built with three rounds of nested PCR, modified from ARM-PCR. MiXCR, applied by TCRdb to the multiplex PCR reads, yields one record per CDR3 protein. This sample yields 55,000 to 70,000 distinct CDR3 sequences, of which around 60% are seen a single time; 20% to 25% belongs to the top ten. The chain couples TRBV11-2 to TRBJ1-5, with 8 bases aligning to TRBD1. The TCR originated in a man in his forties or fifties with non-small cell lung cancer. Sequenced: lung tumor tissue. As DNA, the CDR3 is TGTGCCAGGAGCTCACACACAGGACAGGGTGATCAGCCCCAGCATTTC. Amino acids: CARSSHTGQGDQPQHF.